A selection of T cell receptor beta chains follows, all from one sample in a study of blood T cells in healthy people across ages. TCRdb reprocessed the 5' RACE reads with MiXCR, giving one entry per CDR3 protein. The sample holds about 580,000 distinct CDR3 sequences, around 48% seen once. Source material: blood. These receptor sequences come from a man of 80 years or more in good health. Each CDR3 is given with its conserved first and last residue. The D gene is left open where the match is weak. The listing skips clone size in some rows; elsewhere it reads once, few, many or a size class.

v_call	d_call	clone_size	j_call	cdr3_nt	cdr3_aa
TRBV6-2/TRBV6-3	TRBD2	-	TRBJ2-3	TGTGCCAGCAGACGTGGACTAGCCACAGATACGCAGTATTTT	CASRRGLATDTQYF
TRBV7-9	TRBD1	once	TRBJ2-1	TGTGCCGGCAGCTTCGGGACAGGGTTGAGCAATGAGCAGTTCTTC	CAGSFGTGLSNEQFF
TRBV5-1	-	-	TRBJ1-2	TGCGCCAGCAGCTTGGAATACGGGCGCGGCGGCTATGGCTACACCTTC	CASSLEYGRGGYGYTF
TRBV4-2	-	few	TRBJ2-1	TGTGCCAGCAGCCGAGAAGGTAGGCGGGCTCCCTACAATGAGCAGTTCTTC	CASSREGRRAPYNEQFF
TRBV13	-	-	TRBJ1-1	TGTGCCAGCAGCTTAGTTGGTCGTCAGGCGGCGCAATATCGGACTGAGGCTTTCTTT	CASSLVGRQAAQYRTEAFF
TRBV20-1	-	few	TRBJ2-7	TGCAGTGCTAACTCCGGGGGTCGTTACGAGCAGTACTTC	CSANSGGRYEQYF
TRBV6-5	TRBD1	many	TRBJ2-7	TGTGCCAGCAGTTACGGGGATTACCCCGGGACAGGGGGCTATCACGAGCAGTACTTC	CASSYGDYPGTGGYHEQYF
TRBV20-1	TRBD2	-	TRBJ2-5	TGCAGTGCAAAACCCGGGACTAGCGGTGACAATGAGCAGTACTTC	CSAKPGTSGDNEQYF
TRBV5-1	-	-	TRBJ2-7	TGCGCCAGCAGCTTGGCCAGCTCAGTAAGGGTCTACGAGCAGTACTTC	CASSLASSVRVYEQYF
TRBV7-2	-	-	TRBJ2-7	TGTGCCAGCAGCCCGGTCGCAATCGGGGGCGAGCAGTACTTC	CASSPVAIGGEQYF
TRBV6-5	TRBD2	many	TRBJ2-2	TGTGCCAGCAGACTAGCGGGAGGGACGGACACCGGGGAGCTGTTTTTT	CASRLAGGTDTGELFF
TRBV6-2/TRBV6-3	-	-	TRBJ2-1	TGTGCCACCAAAATTGACCCCTCGGATGAGCAGTTCTTC	CATKIDPSDEQFF
TRBV20-1	TRBD1	-	TRBJ1-2	TGCAGTGCTCTAGACAGGGACAGGGGTAACTATGGCTACACCTTC	CSALDRDRGNYGYTF
TRBV5-1	TRBD2	-	TRBJ2-1	TGCGCCAGCAGCTTGGGGACTAGCACCTACAATGAGCAGTTCTTC	CASSLGTSTYNEQFF